These T cell receptor beta chains were read from a single sample in a study of naive and memory T cell subsets. TCRdb redid the calling of the UMI-ligation and nested PCR reads with MiXCR, one entry per CDR3 protein. The sample contains 25,000 to 30,000 distinct CDR3 sequences, around 4.9% of which appear only once. Specimen: blood. Every receptor here comes from an adult in good health. The CDR3 runs from the conserved cysteine through the conserved F or W. Fields, in order: CDR3 DNA, CDR3 protein, V gene, clone size, CDR3 length, J gene, D gene. A D gene is named only where the DNA matches it firmly. Rows may omit the clone size; those that give it use once, few, many or a size class.

CDR3nt: TGTGCCAGCAGCCCCGACGAGGAGGTTTTAGCTGTCGAGAACGGCTACACCTTC; CDR3aa: CASSPDEEVLAVENGYTF; v_gene: TRBV6-2/TRBV6-3; abundance: many; len: 18; j_gene: TRBJ1-2; d_gene: NA
CDR3nt: TGCAGTGCTACGGACACCTCCTACGAGCAGTACTTC; CDR3aa: CSATDTSYEQYF; v_gene: TRBV20-1; abundance: many; len: 12; j_gene: TRBJ2-7; d_gene: NA
CDR3nt: TGTGCCAGCAGTCCGGCCGCCGGGACTGAAGCTTTCTTT; CDR3aa: CASSPAAGTEAFF; v_gene: TRBV12-3/TRBV12-4; abundance: many; len: 13; j_gene: TRBJ1-1; d_gene: NA
CDR3nt: TGTGCCAGCTCAAAGGGGACAGAAACCTACGAGCAGTACTTC; CDR3aa: CASSKGTETYEQYF; v_gene: TRBV18; abundance: medium-sized; len: 14; j_gene: TRBJ2-7; d_gene: TRBD1
CDR3nt: TGTGCCAGCAGCTACCCCGGGACAGAAAGACATAGCAATCAGCCCCAGCATTTT; CDR3aa: CASSYPGTERHSNQPQHF; v_gene: TRBV28; abundance: many; len: 18; j_gene: TRBJ1-5; d_gene: TRBD1
CDR3nt: TGTGCCAGCAGCTCCCTAGGAGATACGCAGTATTTT; CDR3aa: CASSSLGDTQYF; v_gene: TRBV12-3/TRBV12-4; abundance: many; len: 12; j_gene: TRBJ2-3; d_gene: NA
CDR3nt: TGTGCCAGCAGTGAGGGGGTAGGGGACATTCAGTACTTC; CDR3aa: CASSEGVGDIQYF; v_gene: TRBV6-1; abundance: NA; len: 13; j_gene: TRBJ2-4; d_gene: NA
CDR3nt: TGTGCCAGCAGCCCGCCGGCGGGGAACCCCCTTAGGTCCCAGTACTTC; CDR3aa: CASSPPAGNPLRSQYF; v_gene: TRBV7-2; abundance: few; len: 16; j_gene: TRBJ2-5; d_gene: NA
CDR3nt: TGTGCCAGCAGCCGGACTAGGGCCGGAGATACGCAGTATTTT; CDR3aa: CASSRTRAGDTQYF; v_gene: TRBV7-2; abundance: many; len: 14; j_gene: TRBJ2-3; d_gene: TRBD2
CDR3nt: TGTGCCAGCAGCCCAAATCGCGGCGGCTACACCTTC; CDR3aa: CASSPNRGGYTF; v_gene: TRBV4-2; abundance: many; len: 12; j_gene: TRBJ1-2; d_gene: NA
CDR3nt: TGTGCCAGCTCTGAGATCCCGGACAGCTACAATGAGCAGTTCTTC; CDR3aa: CASSEIPDSYNEQFF; v_gene: TRBV18; abundance: many; len: 15; j_gene: TRBJ2-1; d_gene: NA
CDR3nt: TGTGCCAGCAGCGAGGGGTTTCTCGCCGGCTACACCTTC; CDR3aa: CASSEGFLAGYTF; v_gene: TRBV12-3/TRBV12-4; abundance: many; len: 13; j_gene: TRBJ1-2; d_gene: NA
CDR3nt: TGTGCCAGCAGCTTGGCGGGACAGGGCCTTTCGGGCACTGAAGCTTTCTTT; CDR3aa: CASSLAGQGLSGTEAFF; v_gene: TRBV5-4; abundance: few; len: 17; j_gene: TRBJ1-1; d_gene: TRBD1
CDR3nt: TGTGCCAGCAGCCCGGGACTAGCGGGGCCGGGGGAAGAGACCCAGTACTTC; CDR3aa: CASSPGLAGPGEETQYF; v_gene: TRBV7-6; abundance: many; len: 17; j_gene: TRBJ2-5; d_gene: TRBD2
CDR3nt: TGTGCCAGCAGTACCTTGAGGGGCCCCTACAATGAGCAGTTCTTC; CDR3aa: CASSTLRGPYNEQFF; v_gene: TRBV6-1; abundance: many; len: 15; j_gene: TRBJ2-1; d_gene: NA
CDR3nt: TGTGCCAGTAGTGTAACCCACAGGGGTGAGCCCCAGCATTTT; CDR3aa: CASSVTHRGEPQHF; v_gene: TRBV19; abundance: many; len: 14; j_gene: TRBJ1-5; d_gene: TRBD1
CDR3nt: TGCGCCAGCAGCTTAGGAAGCAATCAGCCCCAGCATTTT; CDR3aa: CASSLGSNQPQHF; v_gene: TRBV5-1; abundance: many; len: 13; j_gene: TRBJ1-5; d_gene: NA
CDR3nt: TGTGCCAGCAGCTCCCGACAGGAGCAACTGTTTTTT; CDR3aa: CASSSRQEQLFF; v_gene: TRBV7-8; abundance: many; len: 12; j_gene: TRBJ1-4; d_gene: NA
CDR3nt: TGTGCCAGCAGCTTAGTAGGTGGGAGGGCCTCCTACGAGCAGTACTTC; CDR3aa: CASSLVGGRASYEQYF; v_gene: TRBV7-8; abundance: many; len: 16; j_gene: TRBJ2-7; d_gene: TRBD2
CDR3nt: TGTGCCAGCAGTTTAGACAGCGCTGACTATGGCTACACCTTC; CDR3aa: CASSLDSADYGYTF; v_gene: TRBV7-2; abundance: many; len: 14; j_gene: TRBJ1-2; d_gene: NA
CDR3nt: TGTGCCATCAGTCAGTTGGGACAGGAACAGTACGAGCAGTACTTC; CDR3aa: CAISQLGQEQYEQYF; v_gene: TRBV10-3; abundance: many; len: 15; j_gene: TRBJ2-7; d_gene: TRBD1
CDR3nt: TGCAGCGTTGTTGGGGGACAGCGGGCGGACGAGCAGTACTTC; CDR3aa: CSVVGGQRADEQYF; v_gene: TRBV29-1; abundance: many; len: 14; j_gene: TRBJ2-7; d_gene: NA
CDR3nt: TGTGCCAGCAGCCCGAGACTAGAAACCGGGGAGCTGTTTTTT; CDR3aa: CASSPRLETGELFF; v_gene: TRBV12-3/TRBV12-4; abundance: NA; len: 14; j_gene: TRBJ2-2; d_gene: NA
CDR3nt: TGCAGTGCTGGAGACAGGGTCCGCTACGAGCAGTACTTC; CDR3aa: CSAGDRVRYEQYF; v_gene: TRBV20-1; abundance: many; len: 13; j_gene: TRBJ2-7; d_gene: TRBD1
CDR3nt: TGTGCCAGCAGTTACTCGGCGAAGCGGGAGACGGCCGGGGAGCTGTTTTTT; CDR3aa: CASSYSAKRETAGELFF; v_gene: TRBV6-5; abundance: few; len: 17; j_gene: TRBJ2-2; d_gene: TRBD2
CDR3nt: TGCAGTGCTAGAGATAAGGGACAGGGCCTCACAGATACGCAGTATTTT; CDR3aa: CSARDKGQGLTDTQYF; v_gene: TRBV20-1; abundance: many; len: 16; j_gene: TRBJ2-3; d_gene: TRBD1
CDR3nt: TGTGCCAGCAGTTACTCGCGGACAGGGAGCAATCAGCCCCAGCATTTT; CDR3aa: CASSYSRTGSNQPQHF; v_gene: TRBV6-5; abundance: many; len: 16; j_gene: TRBJ1-5; d_gene: TRBD1
CDR3nt: TGTGCCAGCATCTCCAGGGCCTGGGGGACTGAAGCTTTCTTT; CDR3aa: CASISRAWGTEAFF; v_gene: TRBV6-2/TRBV6-3; abundance: medium-sized; len: 14; j_gene: TRBJ1-1; d_gene: NA
CDR3nt: TGTGCCAGCAGCCTGGACCCGGGACAGGGAATCTACACCTTC; CDR3aa: CASSLDPGQGIYTF; v_gene: TRBV4-2; abundance: NA; len: 14; j_gene: TRBJ1-2; d_gene: TRBD1
CDR3nt: TGCAGCGTTGTGAGGCAGGGGGCGATATCTGAAGCTTTCTTT; CDR3aa: CSVVRQGAISEAFF; v_gene: TRBV29-1; abundance: many; len: 14; j_gene: TRBJ1-1; d_gene: TRBD1
CDR3nt: TGTGCCAGCAGCCGTATCAGGGGAACTAGCACAGATACGCAGTATTTT; CDR3aa: CASSRIRGTSTDTQYF; v_gene: TRBV3-1; abundance: many; len: 16; j_gene: TRBJ2-3; d_gene: NA
CDR3nt: TGCGCCAGCAGCCAAGATCGGGGGTCCCATGAGCAGTTCTTC; CDR3aa: CASSQDRGSHEQFF; v_gene: TRBV4-3; abundance: many; len: 14; j_gene: TRBJ2-1; d_gene: NA